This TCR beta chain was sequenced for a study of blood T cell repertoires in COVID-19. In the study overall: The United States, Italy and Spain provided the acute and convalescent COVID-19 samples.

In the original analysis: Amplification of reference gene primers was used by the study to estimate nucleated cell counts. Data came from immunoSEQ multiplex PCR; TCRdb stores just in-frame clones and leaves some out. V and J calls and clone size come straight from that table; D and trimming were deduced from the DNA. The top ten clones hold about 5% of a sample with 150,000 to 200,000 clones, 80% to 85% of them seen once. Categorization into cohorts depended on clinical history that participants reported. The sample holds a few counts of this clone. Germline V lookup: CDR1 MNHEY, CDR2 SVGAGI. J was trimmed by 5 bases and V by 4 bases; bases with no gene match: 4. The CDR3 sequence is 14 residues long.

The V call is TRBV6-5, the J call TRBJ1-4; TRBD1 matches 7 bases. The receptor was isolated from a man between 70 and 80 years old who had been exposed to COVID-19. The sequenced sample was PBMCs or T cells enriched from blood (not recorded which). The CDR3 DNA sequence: TGTGCCAGCAGTTGGACAGGTACAAATGAAAAACTGTTTTTT. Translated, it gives CASSWTGTNEKLFF.